This T cell receptor (beta chain) was documented in a study of CD8+ T cells in alopecia areata. Study in general: Each of the treated patients was given oral tofacitinib, 5 to 10 mg twice daily, for moderate-to-severe alopecia areata. Overall study results and limits: Normal scalp had lower clonality than lesional scalp, with alopecia totalis/universalis lesions showing this most strongly.

Peripheral blood, together with lesional scalp punch biopsies, was collected from alopecia areata patients. Sorting of PBMCs yielded the CD4+ and CD8+ T cells. Reverse transcription of extracted RNA yielded cDNA, which provided the sequencing template. Assay: immunoSEQ multiplex PCR; the TCRdb copy retains only in-frame clones and omits some. The sample yields 110,000 to 150,000 clones, approximately 50% seen once. Of note for this clone: Its antigen is unknown.

The CDR3 consists of 13 residues. V dropped 5 bases and J dropped 8; count of bases not matched to a gene: 4. Germline V CDR1 and CDR2: GTSNPN, SVGIG (reference sequence). Sequencing was performed on CD4+ T cells sorted from blood, taken at week 0. The genes are TRBV30 and TRBJ2-1, with 12 bases lining up with TRBD2. This receptor was obtained from a human donor with alopecia areata. The CDR3 DNA follows: TGTGCCTGGCTAGCGGGAGGGCCTGATGAGCAGTTCTTC. It translates to CAWLAGGPDEQFF.